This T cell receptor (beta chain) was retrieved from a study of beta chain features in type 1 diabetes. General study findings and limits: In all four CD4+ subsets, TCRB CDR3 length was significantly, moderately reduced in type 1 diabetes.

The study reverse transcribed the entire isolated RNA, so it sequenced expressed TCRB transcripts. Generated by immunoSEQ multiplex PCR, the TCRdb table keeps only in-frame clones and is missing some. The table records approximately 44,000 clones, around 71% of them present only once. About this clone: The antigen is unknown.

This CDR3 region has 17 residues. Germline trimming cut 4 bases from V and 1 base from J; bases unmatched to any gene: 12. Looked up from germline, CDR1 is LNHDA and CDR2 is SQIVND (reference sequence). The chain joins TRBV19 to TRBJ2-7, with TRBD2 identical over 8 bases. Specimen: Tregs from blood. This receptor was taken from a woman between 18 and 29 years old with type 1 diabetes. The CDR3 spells CASSKGDGRAGSYEQYF. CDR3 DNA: TGTGCCAGTAGTAAGGGGGACGGGAGGGCCGGATCCTACGAGCAGTACTTC.